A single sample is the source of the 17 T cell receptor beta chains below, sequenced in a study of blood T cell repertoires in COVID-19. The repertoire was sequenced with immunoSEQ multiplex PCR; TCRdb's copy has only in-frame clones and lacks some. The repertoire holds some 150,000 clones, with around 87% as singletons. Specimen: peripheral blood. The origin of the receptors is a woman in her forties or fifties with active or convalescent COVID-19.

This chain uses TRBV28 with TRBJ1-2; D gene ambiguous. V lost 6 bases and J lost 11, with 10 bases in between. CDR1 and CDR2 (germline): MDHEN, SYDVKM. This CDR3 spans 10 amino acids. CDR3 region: CASRLRFYTF. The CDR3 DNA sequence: TGTGCCAGCAGGTTGAGGTTTTACACCTTC.

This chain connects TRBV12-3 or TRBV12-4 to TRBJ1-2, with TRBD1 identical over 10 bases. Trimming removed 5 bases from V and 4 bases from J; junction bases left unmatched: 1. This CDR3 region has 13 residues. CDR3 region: CASSGTGAYGYTF. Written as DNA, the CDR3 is TGTGCCAGCAGTGGGACAGGGGCCTATGGCTACACCTTC.

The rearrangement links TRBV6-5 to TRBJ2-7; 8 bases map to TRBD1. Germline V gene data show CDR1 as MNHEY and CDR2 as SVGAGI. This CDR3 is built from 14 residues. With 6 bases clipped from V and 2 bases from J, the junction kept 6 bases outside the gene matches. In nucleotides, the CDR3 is TGTGCCAGCAGCTCAAGGGACAGGACCTACGAGCAGTACTTC. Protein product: CASSSRDRTYEQYF.

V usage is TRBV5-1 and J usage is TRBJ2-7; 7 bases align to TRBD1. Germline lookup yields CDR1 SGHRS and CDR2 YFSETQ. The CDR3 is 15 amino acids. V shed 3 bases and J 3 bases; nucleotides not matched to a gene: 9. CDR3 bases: TGCGCCAGCAGCTCCACAGGGGCCGCTTACTACGAGCAGTACTTC. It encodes CASSSTGAAYYEQYF.

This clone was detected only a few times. The CDR3 loop is CATSETGGTEQFF. CDR3 DNA sequence: TGTGCCACCAGTGAGACAGGGGGCACTGAGCAGTTCTTC. V usage is TRBV24-1 and J usage is TRBJ2-1; 10 bases are shared with TRBD1. Looked up from germline, CDR1 is KGHDR and CDR2 is SFDVKD. The V segment lost 4 bases and the J segment 9 bases; nucleotides outside the gene matches: 2. The length of the CDR3 is 13 residues.

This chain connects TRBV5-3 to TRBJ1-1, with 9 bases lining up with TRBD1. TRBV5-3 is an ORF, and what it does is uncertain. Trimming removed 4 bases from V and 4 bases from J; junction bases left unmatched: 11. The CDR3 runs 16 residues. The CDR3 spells CARSAQTGGDSTEAFF. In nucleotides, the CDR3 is TGTGCCAGAAGCGCTCAGACAGGGGGGGATAGCACTGAAGCTTTCTTT.

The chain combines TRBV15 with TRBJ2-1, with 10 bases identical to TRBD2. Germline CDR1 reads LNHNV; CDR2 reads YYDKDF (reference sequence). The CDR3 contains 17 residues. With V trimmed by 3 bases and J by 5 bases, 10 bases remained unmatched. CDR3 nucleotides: TGTGCCACCAGCAGCGATGAAGCGGGAGGGCCTGACAATGAGCAGTTCTTC. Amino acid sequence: CATSSDEAGGPDNEQFF.

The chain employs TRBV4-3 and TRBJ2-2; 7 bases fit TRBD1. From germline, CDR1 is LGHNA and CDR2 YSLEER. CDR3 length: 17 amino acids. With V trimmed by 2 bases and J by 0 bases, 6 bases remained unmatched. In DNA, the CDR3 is TGCGCCAGCAGCCAACTCAGGACAGGTGCGAACACCGGGGAGCTGTTTTTT. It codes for CASSQLRTGANTGELFF.

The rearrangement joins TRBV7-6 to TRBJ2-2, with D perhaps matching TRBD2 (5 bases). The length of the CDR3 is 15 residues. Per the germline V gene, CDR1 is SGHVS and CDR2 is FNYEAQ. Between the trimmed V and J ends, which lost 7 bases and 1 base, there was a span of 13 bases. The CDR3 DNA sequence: TGTGCCAGCAAACTAGTGGCGGAGAACACCGGGGAGCTGTTTTTT. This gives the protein CASKLVAENTGELFF.

The CDR3 DNA follows: TGTGCCAGCAGCTTGACTGGGCCCGGGGAGCTGTTTTTT. It translates to CASSLTGPGELFF. J is TRBJ2-2 and V is TRBV5-6; the D is unclear. V was pared by 1 base and J by 6 bases, with 7 bases between. The germline V gene has CDR1 SGHDT and CDR2 YYEEEE. CDR3 size: 13 residues.

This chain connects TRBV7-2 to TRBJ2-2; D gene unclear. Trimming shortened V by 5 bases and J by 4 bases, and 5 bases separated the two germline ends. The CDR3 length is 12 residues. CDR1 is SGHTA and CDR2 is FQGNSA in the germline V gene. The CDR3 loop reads CASSRLTGELFF. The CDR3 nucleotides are TGTGCCAGCAGCAGACTCACCGGGGAGCTGTTTTTT. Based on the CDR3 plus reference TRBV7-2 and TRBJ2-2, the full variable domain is GAGVSQSPSNKVTEKGKDVELRCDPISGHTALYWYRQSLGQGLEFLIYFQGNSAPDKSGLPSDRFSAERTGGSVSTLTIQRTQQEDSAVYLCASSRLTGELFFGEGSRLTVL.

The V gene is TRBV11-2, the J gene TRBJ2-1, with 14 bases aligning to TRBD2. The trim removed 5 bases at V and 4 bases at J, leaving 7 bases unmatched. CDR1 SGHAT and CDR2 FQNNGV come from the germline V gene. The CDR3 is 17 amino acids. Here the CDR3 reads CASSPRLAGGPYNEQFF. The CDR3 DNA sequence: TGTGCCAGCAGCCCCAGACTAGCGGGGGGGCCTTACAATGAGCAGTTCTTC. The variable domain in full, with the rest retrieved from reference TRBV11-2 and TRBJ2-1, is EAGVAQSPRYKIIEKRQSVAFWCNPISGHATLYWYQQILGQGPKLLIQFQNNGVVDDSQLPKDRFSAERLKGVDSTLKIQPAKLEDSAVYLCASSPRLAGGPYNEQFFGPGTRLTVL.

CDR3 nucleotides: TGTGCCAGCAGCTTAGAGGGACAGGTGAACACTGAAGCTTTCTTT. Protein product: CASSLEGQVNTEAFF. The rearrangement joins TRBV7-2 to TRBJ1-1; 8 bases fit TRBD1. From germline, CDR1 is SGHTA and CDR2 FQGNSA. Trimming took 1 base from V and 0 from J; bases not matched to a gene: 1. The CDR3 contains 15 residues.

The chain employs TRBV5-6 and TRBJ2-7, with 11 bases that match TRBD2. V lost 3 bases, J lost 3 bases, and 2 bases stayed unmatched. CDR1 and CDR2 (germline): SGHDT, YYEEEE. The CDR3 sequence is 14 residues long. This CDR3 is CASSSSGGFYEQYF. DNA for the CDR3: TGTGCCAGCAGCTCTAGCGGGGGGTTCTACGAGCAGTACTTC.

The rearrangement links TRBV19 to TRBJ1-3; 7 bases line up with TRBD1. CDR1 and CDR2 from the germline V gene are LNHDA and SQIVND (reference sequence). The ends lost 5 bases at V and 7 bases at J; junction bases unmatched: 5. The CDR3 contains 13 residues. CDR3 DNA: TGTGCCAGTAGTCCCGACAGGGCCAACACCATATATTTT. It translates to CASSPDRANTIYF.

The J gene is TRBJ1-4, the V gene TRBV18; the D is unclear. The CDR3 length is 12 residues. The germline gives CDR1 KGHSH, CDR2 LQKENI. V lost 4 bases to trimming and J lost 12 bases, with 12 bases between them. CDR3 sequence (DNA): TGTGCCAGCTCACTCCAACAGAAGGAACTGTTTTTT. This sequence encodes CASSLQQKELFF.

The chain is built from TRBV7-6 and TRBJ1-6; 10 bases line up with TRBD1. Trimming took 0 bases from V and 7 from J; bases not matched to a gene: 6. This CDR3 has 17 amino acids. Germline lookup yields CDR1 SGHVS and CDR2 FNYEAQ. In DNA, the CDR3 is TGTGCCAGCAGCTTAGCAGCCGGGACAGGGGAAAATTCACCCCTCCACTTT. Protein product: CASSLAAGTGENSPLHF.